Detailed here is one T cell receptor (beta chain). This sample was taken from a study of blood T cell repertoires in COVID-19. About the research overall: Samples of COVID-19 (acute and convalescent) were obtained from the United States, Italy and Spain. Sources were T cells, B-cell-depleted T cells, or PBMCs; the material itself was cDNA or gDNA.

Authors' processing steps: Reference gene primer amplification in the assay estimated nucleated cell counts. The table came from immunoSEQ multiplex PCR; TCRdb's copy has only in-frame clones and leaves some out. V and J calls and clone size come straight from that table; D and trimming were deduced from the DNA. The table has fewer than 150,000 clones, 85% to 90% seen once. This CDR3 is 13 amino acids long. Germline V gene data show CDR1 as SGDLS and CDR2 as YYNGEE. V dropped 0 bases and J dropped 6 bases, with 10 bases sitting between them. The sequenced sample was peripheral blood. The chain combines TRBV9 with TRBJ2-7; tentative D call: TRBD1 (5 bases). The TCR comes from a woman of 80 years or more with acute or convalescent COVID-19. CDR3 bases: TGTGCCAGCAGCGTAGGGCAGCAGGGCGAGCAGTACTTC. It translates to CASSVGQQGEQYF.